This TCR beta chain was obtained from a study of blood T cell repertoires in COVID-19. Study-level information: From the United States, Italy and Spain came samples of acute and convalescent COVID-19. In each case, the material was cDNA or gDNA derived from T cells, B-cell-depleted T cells, or PBMCs.

Original analysis: Scientists estimated how many nucleated cells there were by amplifying reference gene primers. Repertoires were generated with immunoSEQ multiplex PCR, while TCRdb's copy carries only in-frame clones and drops some. D and trimming come from the DNA, and the V and J calls and clone size come from that table. This repertoire shows about 230,000 clones, 65% to 85% found once; its top ten account for around 5.4%. V gave up 4 bases and J gave up 3 bases, with 31 bases separating them. Germline loops: CDR1 SGDLS, CDR2 YYNGEE. This CDR3 has 20 residues. The genes are TRBV9 and TRBJ1-1, with D possibly TRBD1 on 6 matching bases. The sequence came from a man older than 75 with acute or convalescent COVID-19. The sample consisted of peripheral blood. The CDR3 DNA follows: TGTGCCAGCAGCCATAGGGCCAGACGGACCACAAACCACAGGGACACTGAAGCTTTCTTT. Its translation: CASSHRARRTTNHRDTEAFF.